Below, one T cell receptor (beta chain) is given with its context. Its antigen remains unknown. Data came from immunoSEQ multiplex PCR; TCRdb stores just in-frame clones and leaves some out. In the table there are 70,000 or so clones, 60% to 75% of which are singletons. This entry belongs to a study of vaccination effects on CD4 cells after COVID-19. General study results and limits: Recruitment yielded few convalescent patients, and the study had no early post-infection timepoints. Marked clonal contraction was seen in infection- and vaccine-induced clones late after vaccination.

Viral peptide pools were used in the ViraFEST assay to expand antigen-specific CD4+ T cells, and sequencing came afterward. Upon completion of more than 9 days in culture, CD4+ T cells were isolated. None of these healthy vaccinees had been infected with SARS-CoV-2 before vaccination. Sequenced here: CD4+ T cells from PBMCs cultured with HCoV-NL63 spike peptides, sampled before COVID-19 vaccination. This TCR came from a human donor who received a COVID-19 vaccine.

The DNA for the CDR3 is TGTGCCAGCAGCCTCGCCCCGGGACAGGGGAACTATGGCTACACCTTC. It is translated as CASSLAPGQGNYGYTF. The chain uses TRBV7-3 and TRBJ1-2, with 10 bases that match TRBD1. In germline, CDR1 is SGHTA, CDR2 FQGTGA. The CDR3 runs to 16 residues. After removal of 5 bases from V and 2 bases from J, the junction contained 8 bases not matched to a gene.